The TCR beta chain described here comes from a study of T cell changes during pregnancy in multiple sclerosis. Assay: immunoSEQ multiplex PCR; the TCRdb copy retains only in-frame clones and omits some. The sample consists of about 50,000 clones, about 91% of them appearing once. Germline assignment: CDR1 PRHDT and CDR2 FYEKMQ (reference sequence). V shed 4 bases, J shed 5 bases, and the junction held 3 bases outside the gene matches. The CDR3 extends over 15 amino acids. This clonotype originated in a female donor with multiple sclerosis, enrolled in a pregnancy study. This chain joins TRBV13 and TRBJ2-1, with 12 bases identical to TRBD2. Sequencing was performed on CD8+ T cells from peripheral blood mononuclear cells, taken after pregnancy. The CDR3 region is CASSSGLAGNNEQFF. The CDR3 DNA follows: TGTGCCAGCAGCTCCGGACTAGCGGGGAACAATGAGCAGTTCTTC.